A single sample gave rise to the 14 T cell receptor beta chains below, sequenced in a study of technical replicates of blood from a handful of donors. TCRdb's copy holds only in-frame clones and misses some; the assay was immunoSEQ multiplex PCR. Here the sample spans fewer than 60,000 clones, 92% being singletons. Sequencing was carried out using PBMCs. The receptors stem from a human donor in good health. Some clones in this sample may be carry-over from other donors' samples.

The rearrangement joins TRBV9 to TRBJ1-4; D may be TRBD1 (5 bases). V lost 3 bases and J 3 bases, leaving 15 bases between the germline ends. Germline V CDR1 and CDR2: SGDLS, YYNGEE. The length of the CDR3 is 16 residues. CDR3 sequence reads: CASSGAHRGANEKLFF. CDR3 coding DNA: TGTGCCAGCAGCGGGGCTCATCGGGGGGCTAATGAAAAACTGTTTTTT.

The chain has TRBV19 and TRBJ1-5, with a possible D match to TRBD1 (6 bases). Germline CDR1 LNHDA, CDR2 SQIVND (reference sequence). With 3 bases removed from V and 7 bases from J, the gap between germline ends came to 10 bases. The CDR3 consists of 13 residues. CDR3 sequence (DNA): TGTGCCAGTAGTATGGATAGGGGGCAGCCCCAGCATTTT. Translated: CASSMDRGQPQHF.

The chain is built from TRBV2 and TRBJ2-7; TRBD2 agrees at 7 bases. This CDR3 has 15 amino acids. The germline V gene has CDR1 SNHLY and CDR2 FYNNEI. V lost 6 bases and J lost 0; bases outside the gene matches: 8. CDR3 region: CASRYFSGPSYEQYF. The DNA of the CDR3 is TGTGCCAGCAGGTATTTTAGCGGGCCCTCCTACGAGCAGTACTTC.

The chain combines TRBV7-6 with TRBJ2-5, with D unresolved. The CDR3 loop spans 13 amino acids. Trimming removed 0 bases at V and 5 bases at J, with 7 bases between. Germline CDR1 and CDR2: SGHVS and FNYEAQ. In DNA form, the CDR3 reads TGTGCCAGCAGCTTAGCCCCTACGGAGACCCAGTACTTC. It specifies CASSLAPTETQYF.

The chain uses TRBV5-1 and TRBJ2-7; 7 positions agree with TRBD2. The CDR3 is 16 amino acids. CDR1 is SGHRS and CDR2 is YFSETQ in the germline V gene. The ends lost 3 bases at V and 6 bases at J; junction bases unmatched: 15. The CDR3 coding sequence is TGCGCCAGCAGCTCTCGCCCGGGAGGCGAATCAGGCGAGCAGTACTTC. Protein sequence: CASSSRPGGESGEQYF.

V and J are TRBV7-8 and TRBJ2-7, with D unresolved. The CDR3 is 14 amino acids. V lost 3 bases and J lost 2, with 11 bases in between. CDR1 is SGHVS, CDR2 FQNEAQ, per germline. CDR3 bases: TGTGCCAGCAGCTTCGTCGCTAGTGCCTACGAGCAGTACTTC. Its translation: CASSFVASAYEQYF.

V gene TRBV4-3 combines with J gene TRBJ2-2; D unresolved. There are 15 residues in the CDR3. V was cut by 3 bases and J by 7 bases, with 15 bases left in between. CDR1 LGHNA and CDR2 YSLEER come from the germline V gene. This chain's CDR3 is CASSQFDNSRGELFF. As DNA, the CDR3 is TGCGCCAGCAGCCAGTTCGACAATTCTCGCGGGGAGCTGTTTTTT.

This clone was counted once. The chain joins TRBV7-6 to TRBJ2-2; a possible D gene is TRBD2 (5 bases). V was pared by 4 bases and J by 1 base, with 13 bases between. Germline-derived CDR1 and CDR2 are SGHVS and FNYEAQ. This CDR3 contains 16 residues. The CDR3: CASSSQRAVNTGELFF. CDR3 DNA sequence: TGTGCCAGCAGCTCCCAGCGAGCGGTGAACACCGGGGAGCTGTTTTTT.

V is TRBV19 and J is TRBJ2-7, with a weak D call TRBD2 (5 bases). This CDR3 comprises 15 residues. The V end was cut by 3 bases, the J end by 1 base, with 13 bases between. CDR1 and CDR2 from the germline V gene are LNHDA and SQIVND (reference sequence). DNA of the CDR3: TGTGCCAGTAGTATCTCGGGAACGTTTTCCTACGAGCAGTACTTC. Translated, it gives CASSISGTFSYEQYF.

The gene calls are TRBV4-3 and TRBJ1-2; the D is unclear. CDR1 and CDR2 from the germline V gene are LGHNA and YSLEER. CDR3 size: 17 residues. Trimming removed 0 bases at V and 0 bases at J, with 14 bases between. CDR3 sequence reads: CASSQDRVLPSNYGYTF. For the CDR3, the DNA is TGCGCCAGCAGCCAAGATAGAGTCCTACCTTCTAACTATGGCTACACCTTC.

In this sample, this clone turned up once. The chain has TRBV18 and TRBJ1-6; no clear D gene. This CDR3 has 15 amino acids. Germline CDR1 reads KGHSH; CDR2 reads LQKENI. V lost 3 bases to trimming and J lost 0 bases, with 6 bases between them. CDR3 protein: CASSPSSSYNSPLHF. CDR3 nucleotide sequence: TGTGCCAGCTCACCCTCTAGCTCCTATAATTCACCCCTCCACTTT.

This chain joins TRBV11-2 and TRBJ2-1; 7 bases fit TRBD2. Germline loops: CDR1 SGHAT, CDR2 FQNNGV. V gave up 4 bases and J gave up 7 bases; unmatched junction bases: 1. There are 12 residues in the CDR3. The CDR3 coding sequence is TGTGCCAGCAGCTCCGGGGGGAATGAGCAGTTCTTC. Amino acids: CASSSGGNEQFF.

In regard to this clone: A read error may account for a junction end that differs from germline. The rearrangement uses TRBV25-1 and TRBJ1-3; 11 bases fit TRBD1. The V gene's germline CDR1 is MGHDK and CDR2 SYGVNS. CDR3 length: 16 residues. This chain's CDR3 is CATSTGTGGRENTIYF. DNA for the CDR3: TGTGCCACCAGTACCGGGACAGGGGGAAGGGAAAACACCATATATTTT.

This clone was observed a single time. The chain has TRBV18 and TRBJ2-2; TRBD1 matches at 8 bases. The trim removed 3 bases at V and 2 bases at J, leaving 11 bases unmatched. This CDR3 is 18 amino acids long. The germline V gene has CDR1 KGHSH and CDR2 LQKENI. The CDR3 bases are TGTGCCAGCTCACCCCAGGGGCAGGGGGCCCGAAACACCGGGGAGCTGTTTTTT. This gives the protein CASSPQGQGARNTGELFF.